In this sample, the clone carrying this TCR beta chain turned up once. Authors' analysis steps: Amplification of reference gene primers provided the estimated nucleated cell counts. TCRdb's copy holds only in-frame clones and misses some; the assay was immunoSEQ multiplex PCR. The V and J calls and clone size are taken from that table; D and trimming were inferred from the DNA. The repertoire holds about 360,000 clones, with roughly 86% as singletons. The sample belongs to a study of blood T cell repertoires in COVID-19. Looking at the study overall: The origin of the acute and convalescent COVID-19 samples was the United States, Italy and Spain. From T cells, B-cell-depleted T cells, or PBMCs came the material, which was cDNA or gDNA.

The CDR3 has 16 amino acids. The rearrangement uses TRBV21-1 and TRBJ1-3; the DNA was not used to check the table's D call, TRBD1. TRBV21-1 is a known pseudogene. The sample comprised peripheral blood. This TCR derives from a human donor in a cohort sampled during active COVID-19. CDR3 nucleotides: TGTGCCAGCAAAACACAGGGGGCTTTCGCTGGAAACACCATATATTTT. Translating it yields CASKTQGAFAGNTIYF.